The 23 T cell receptor beta chains presented below share a single source sample, sequenced in a study of cytomegalovirus exposure and HLA in healthy donors. The repertoire was sequenced with immunoSEQ multiplex PCR; TCRdb's copy has only in-frame clones and lacks some. Of about 68,000 clones listed, approximately 90% are singletons. Material for sequencing was PBMCs. The receptor source for this set is a man aged 18 to 30 in good health and CMV-seronegative.

The V gene is TRBV28, the J gene TRBJ2-7, with TRBD2 matching 10 bases. CDR3 length: 17 amino acids. Germline trimming cut 2 bases from V and 2 bases from J; bases unmatched to any gene: 9. Germline CDR1 and CDR2: MDHEN and SYDVKM. CDR3: CASSLESSGRATYEQYF. The DNA of the CDR3 is TGTGCCAGCAGTTTAGAGTCTAGCGGGAGAGCTACCTACGAGCAGTACTTC.

CDR3 in DNA: TGCAGCGTTGAGGGCCTAGCGGGAGGTTCCTACGAGCAGTACTTC. It specifies CSVEGLAGGSYEQYF. The rearrangement links TRBV29-1 to TRBJ2-7; 11 nucleotides align to TRBD2. The CDR3 has 15 residues. Germline lookup yields CDR1 SQVTM and CDR2 ANQGSEA. V shed 3 bases and J 1 base; nucleotides not matched to a gene: 5.

This chain uses TRBV6-1 with TRBJ1-3, with D tentatively TRBD1 (5 bases). Trimming shortened V by 2 bases and J by 4 bases, and 12 bases separated the two germline ends. Germline loops: CDR1 MNHNS, CDR2 SASEGT. There are 15 residues in the CDR3. In DNA form, the CDR3 reads TGTGCCAGCAGTGAACAGGGTACGAACGGAAACACCATATATTTT. Amino acid sequence: CASSEQGTNGNTIYF.

The rearrangement links TRBV7-9 to TRBJ2-7; D gene uncertain. CDR3 length: 13 amino acids. Germline loops: CDR1 SEHNR, CDR2 FQNEAQ (reference sequence). Trimming removed 4 bases at V and 4 bases at J, with 11 bases between. The CDR3 protein is CASSSRARYEQYF. The DNA of the CDR3 is TGTGCCAGCAGCTCCCGAGCTCGGTACGAGCAGTACTTC.

In its sample, this clone was seen once. V usage is TRBV7-2 and J usage is TRBJ2-2, with 9 nucleotides matching TRBD1. The J segment lost 0 bases and the V segment lost 6 bases, leaving 5 bases of the junction unmatched. Germline assignment: CDR1 SGHTA and CDR2 FQGNSA. The CDR3 loop spans 16 amino acids. CDR3 coding DNA: TGTGCCAGCAGGGTCGGGACAGGGCCGAACACCGGGGAGCTGTTTTTT. Its translation: CASRVGTGPNTGELFF. Combining the CDR3 with reference TRBV7-2 and TRBJ2-2 gives the whole variable domain GAGVSQSPSNKVTEKGKDVELRCDPISGHTALYWYRQSLGQGLEFLIYFQGNSAPDKSGLPSDRFSAERTGGSVSTLTIQRTQQEDSAVYLCASRVGTGPNTGELFFGEGSRLTVL.

V and J are TRBV9 and TRBJ1-2; D might be TRBD1 (5 bases). The CDR3 extends over 17 amino acids. The germline V gene encodes CDR1 SGDLS and CDR2 YYNGEE. V was pared by 3 bases and J by 0 bases, with 18 bases between. CDR3 bases: TGTGCCAGCAGCGAGGAGGGGTTCCCTACCCCTAACTATGGCTACACCTTC. Amino acid sequence: CASSEEGFPTPNYGYTF. The variable domain in full, with the rest retrieved from reference TRBV9 and TRBJ1-2, is DSGVTQTPKHLITATGQRVTLRCSPRSGDLSVYWYQQSLDQGLQFLIQYYNGEERAKGNILERFSAQQFPDLHSELNLSSLELGDSALYFCASSEEGFPTPNYGYTFGSGTRLTVV.

The CDR3 is CASSPLPGQRPYEQYF. Written as DNA, the CDR3 is TGTGCCAGTAGCCCGCTCCCGGGACAGCGTCCCTACGAGCAGTACTTC. V gene TRBV19 combines with J gene TRBJ2-7; TRBD1 matches 7 bases. Germline CDR1 and CDR2: LNHDA and SQIVND (reference sequence). V gave up 6 bases and J gave up 2 bases; unmatched junction bases: 13. The CDR3 contains 16 residues.

The V gene is TRBV5-8, the J gene TRBJ1-4, with D tentatively TRBD1 (6 bases). V shed 1 base and J shed 5 bases, with 9 bases lying between them. The CDR3 runs 14 residues. The V gene's germline CDR1 is SGHTS and CDR2 YDEGEE. The DNA of the CDR3 is TGTGCCAGCAGCTTGTGGGGGCGCAATGAAAAACTGTTTTTT. It translates to CASSLWGRNEKLFF.

This chain joins TRBV28 and TRBJ2-7, with TRBD1 matching over 7 bases. The CDR3 length is 18 residues. Germline V gene data show CDR1 as MDHEN and CDR2 as SYDVKM. With 8 bases clipped from V and 2 bases from J, the junction kept 21 bases outside the gene matches. In DNA form, the CDR3 reads TGTGCCAGCTGGGGAGCCGGGACAGCCAGGGCCGGGGCCTACGAGCAGTACTTC. Translation: CASWGAGTARAGAYEQYF.

The chain couples TRBV28 to TRBJ2-7, with D unresolved. The length of the CDR3 is 17 residues. Germline values: CDR1 MDHEN, CDR2 SYDVKM. V was trimmed by 6 bases and J by 2 bases, leaving 23 bases between them. The CDR3 DNA is TGTGCCAGCAGAGGCGGCTCCAGAGCATTCCCAACCTACGAGCAGTACTTC. Translation: CASRGGSRAFPTYEQYF.

This clone came up a few times. The J gene is TRBJ1-2, the V gene TRBV10-3; 7 nucleotides line up with TRBD1. The trim removed 9 bases at V and 0 bases at J, leaving 16 bases unmatched. The CDR3 extends over 17 amino acids. The V gene's germline CDR1 is ENHRY and CDR2 SYGVKD. CDR3 region: CAIRITDDRAPNYGYTF. In nucleotides, the CDR3 is TGTGCCATTAGAATAACAGATGACAGGGCTCCTAACTATGGCTACACCTTC.

The chain has TRBV6-6 and TRBJ2-1; 7 bases fit TRBD2. The V segment lost 8 bases and the J segment 15 bases; nucleotides outside the gene matches: 10. Per the germline V gene, CDR1 is MNHNY and CDR2 is SVGAGI (reference sequence). The CDR3 has 11 amino acids. In DNA form, the CDR3 reads TGTGCCAGCGAAGTGAGCGGGAAGGGGTTCTTC. Amino acid sequence: CASEVSGKGFF.

This clone occurred once. The V and J genes are TRBV5-1 and TRBJ2-3, with D hard to call. Looked up from germline, CDR1 is SGHRS and CDR2 is YFSETQ. Trimming pared 4 bases from V and 0 bases from J, leaving 9 bases between. CDR3 length equals 14 residues. DNA for the CDR3: TGCGCCAGCAGCCCGGGTTATAGCACAGATACGCAGTATTTT. Translating it yields CASSPGYSTDTQYF. Complete variable domain (other parts from reference TRBV5-1 and TRBJ2-3): KAGVTQTPRYLIKTRGQQVTLSCSPISGHRSVSWYQQTPGQGLQFLFEYFSETQRNKGNFPGRFSGRQFSNSRSEMNVSTLELGDSALYLCASSPGYSTDTQYFGPGTRLTVL.

A single count supports this clone. The chain recombines TRBV28 with TRBJ2-5; TRBD1 might be the D (6 bases). The CDR3 is made up of 14 amino acids. Germline V CDR1 and CDR2: MDHEN, SYDVKM. With 5 bases removed from V and 1 base from J, the gap between germline ends came to 11 bases. CDR3 DNA sequence: TGTGCCAGCAGTCCCGGACAGATCCAAGAGACCCAGTACTTC. It is translated as CASSPGQIQETQYF.

The V and J genes are TRBV7-2 and TRBJ2-2; 9 nucleotides match TRBD1. The CDR3 runs to 16 residues. V lost 5 bases, J lost 4 bases, and 8 bases stayed unmatched. Looked up from germline, CDR1 is SGHTA and CDR2 is FQGNSA. The CDR3 protein is CASSPRTGVLTGELFF. Written as DNA, the CDR3 is TGTGCCAGCAGCCCACGGACAGGGGTCCTCACCGGGGAGCTGTTTTTT.

This chain uses TRBV6-5 with TRBJ2-3; perhaps TRBD2 as D (6 bases). This CDR3 is built from 16 residues. Germline-derived CDR1 and CDR2 are MNHEY and SVGAGI. Between the trimmed V and J ends, which lost 3 bases and 2 bases, there was a span of 15 bases. The DNA of the CDR3 is TGTGCCAGCAGTTATGAGGGGACTGACCACACAGATACGCAGTATTTT. It specifies CASSYEGTDHTDTQYF.

V and J are TRBV7-2 and TRBJ1-1, with 10 bases fitting TRBD1. V dropped 2 bases and J dropped 5; count of bases not matched to a gene: 5. The CDR3 is 15 residues long. The germline CDR1 and CDR2 sequences are SGHTA and FQGNSA. As DNA, the CDR3 is TGTGCCAGCAGCTTAAACGGACAGGGGGGGACTGAAGCTTTCTTT. Protein sequence: CASSLNGQGGTEAFF.

CDR3 coding DNA: TGTGCCAGTAGTATAGTCGAGCAGGGAAACACTGAAGCTTTCTTT. This sequence encodes CASSIVEQGNTEAFF. The rearrangement uses TRBV19 and TRBJ1-1; TRBD1 is a possible D gene (5 bases). From germline, CDR1 is LNHDA and CDR2 SQIVND (reference sequence). Trimming stripped 1 base from V and 2 bases from J, with 11 bases between. The CDR3 length is 15 residues.

The V call is TRBV18, the J call TRBJ2-7; TRBD2 aligns across 8 bases. Trimming at V came to 8 bases and at J to 0 bases, leaving 6 bases not matched to a gene. Germline V lookup: CDR1 KGHSH, CDR2 LQKENI. This CDR3 has 14 residues. The CDR3 here is CASTTSANSYEQYF. DNA of the CDR3: TGTGCCAGCACGACTAGCGCCAACTCCTACGAGCAGTACTTC.

The chain combines TRBV7-2 with TRBJ2-7; 7 bases are shared with TRBD2. This CDR3 comprises 14 residues. Germline CDR1 and CDR2: SGHTA and FQGNSA. The ends lost 2 bases at V and 6 bases at J; junction bases unmatched: 7. Here the CDR3 reads CASSLSTGRSEQYF. CDR3 DNA: TGTGCCAGCAGCTTATCAACCGGGAGGTCCGAGCAGTACTTC.

This clone occurred once. This rearrangement joins TRBV25-1 to TRBJ2-2, with 9 bases that match TRBD1. CDR3 length: 16 amino acids. The germline V gene encodes CDR1 MGHDK and CDR2 SYGVNS. The V segment lost 4 bases and the J segment 6 bases; nucleotides outside the gene matches: 9. The CDR3, as DNA: TGTGCCAGCAGTGGTCTAGGGACAGGGATCCCCGGGGAGCTGTTTTTT. Translating it yields CASSGLGTGIPGELFF.

V usage is TRBV28 and J usage is TRBJ2-7, with D possibly being TRBD1 (5 bases). CDR1 is MDHEN, CDR2 SYDVKM, per germline. Trimming left V 6 bases short and J 4 bases short, with 16 bases between. This CDR3 spans 14 amino acids. The chain's CDR3 is CASRPRAGWYEQYF. CDR3 sequence (DNA): TGTGCCAGCAGACCCCGGGCAGGGTGGTACGAGCAGTACTTC.

This clone was seen a single time. The V gene is TRBV27, the J gene TRBJ2-1, with 10 bases that match TRBD1. CDR3 length: 15 residues. Per the germline V gene, CDR1 is MNHEY and CDR2 is SMNVEV (reference sequence). The trim removed 5 bases at V and 9 bases at J, leaving 10 bases unmatched. The CDR3 sequence is CASSILGTGVGEQFF. The CDR3 DNA follows: TGTGCCAGCAGTATCCTGGGGACAGGGGTCGGTGAGCAGTTCTTC.